One and the same sample provided the 9 T cell receptor beta chains below, sequenced in a study of CD8 T cells in ankylosing spondylitis. TCRdb used MiXCR to reprocess the 5' RACE reads, holding one entry per CDR3 protein. The sample contains about 160,000 distinct CDR3 sequences, about 18% of which appear only once. Source material: blood, either unsorted or a sorted T cell fraction (not recorded which). The receptors originated from a male donor with ankylosing spondylitis or in good health (not recorded which).

This clonotype was detected many times. The V and J genes are TRBV5-1 and TRBJ2-3, with D perhaps matching TRBD2 (6 bases). The CDR3 length is 15 residues. From germline, CDR1 is SGHRS and CDR2 YFSETQ. Trimming pared 4 bases from V and 0 bases from J, leaving 12 bases between. For the CDR3, the DNA is TGCGCCAGCAGCCGGGGGACGACTAGCACAGATACGCAGTATTTT. It translates to CASSRGTTSTDTQYF.

The table lists this clonotype with many counts. This CDR3 is missing its conserved last phenylalanine or tryptophan, likely due to a read error. The CDR3 reads CASSRQGHQPQHL. The CDR3 DNA reads TGTGCCAGCAGCCGACAGGGGCATCAGCCCCAGCATCTT. The rearrangement joins TRBV27 to TRBJ1-5; 8 bases line up with TRBD1. The CDR3 runs to 13 residues. Per germline, CDR1 MNHEY and CDR2 SMNVEV (reference sequence). After removal of 6 bases from V and 5 bases from J, the junction contained 3 bases not matched to a gene.

This clonotype was recorded many times. V is TRBV20-1 and J is TRBJ2-5; D not certain. The germline V gene has CDR1 DFQATT and CDR2 SNEGSKA (reference sequence). V was pared by 3 bases and J by 4 bases, with 9 bases between. This CDR3 has 12 residues. In DNA, the CDR3 is TGCAGTGCTAGGATAGGCGGAGAGACCCAGTACTTC. It translates to CSARIGGETQYF.

This clonotype occurred many times. This chain links TRBV20-1 with TRBJ2-1, with 11 positions matching TRBD2. Unmatched junction bases numbered 9, after V lost 1 base and J lost 4 bases. Germline CDR1 reads DFQATT; CDR2 reads SNEGSKA (reference sequence). The CDR3 is 17 residues long. Written as DNA, the CDR3 is TGCAGTGCTAGAGGGCTAGCGGGAGGAAAACAGTACAATGAGCAGTTCTTC. It is translated as CSARGLAGGKQYNEQFF.

Turning to this clonotype: A much larger clone differs by one base, so this may be a read error. This chain connects TRBV28 to TRBJ2-2; 9 nucleotides line up with TRBD1. This CDR3 contains 18 residues. Germline V CDR1 and CDR2: MDHEN, SYDVKM. V shed 5 bases and J 4 bases; nucleotides not matched to a gene: 14. The CDR3 protein is CASSTLVPGQGVTGELFF. As DNA, the CDR3 is TGTGCCAGCAGTACCCTCGTACCGGGACAGGGAGTCACCGGGGAGCTGTTTTTT.

This clonotype was seen many times. The V gene is TRBV20-1, the J gene TRBJ2-7; D is undetermined. Germline V gene lookup returns CDR1 DFQATT and CDR2 SNEGSKA (reference sequence). CDR3 length: 15 residues. V was shortened by 3 bases and J by 2 bases, with 17 bases between the two germline ends. The CDR3 here is CSASELLGMPYEQYF. In DNA, the CDR3 is TGCAGTGCTAGCGAGCTATTGGGCATGCCCTACGAGCAGTACTTC.

The J gene is TRBJ2-1, the V gene TRBV28; 7 bases agree with TRBD2. V dropped 10 bases and J dropped 6; count of bases not matched to a gene: 9. The CDR3 has 13 amino acids. Per the germline V gene, CDR1 is MDHEN and CDR2 is SYDVKM. CDR3 in DNA: TGTGCCATCAGGCTGTCGGGGGGCAATGAGCAGTTCTTC. As protein: CAIRLSGGNEQFF. Together with reference TRBV28 and TRBJ2-1, the CDR3 gives the full variable domain: DVKVTQSSRYLVKRTGEKVFLECVQDMDHENMFWYRQDPGLGLRLIYFSYDVKMKEKGDIPEGYSVSREKKERFSLILESASTNQTSMYLCAIRLSGGNEQFFGPGTRLTVL.

This clonotype was observed a handful of times. The chain employs TRBV5-1 and TRBJ2-2, with D unresolved. Looked up from germline, CDR1 is SGHRS and CDR2 is YFSETQ. CDR3 length: 16 amino acids. The V end lost 4 bases, the J end lost 5 bases, and 18 bases lay between the germline ends. The CDR3 bases are TGCGCCAGCAGCCTGGACCTTCGAGTTCTAACCGGGGAGCTGTTTTTT. This codes for CASSLDLRVLTGELFF.

V is TRBV19 and J is TRBJ2-7; 12 nucleotides match TRBD2. The CDR3 is made up of 15 amino acids. The V segment lost 4 bases and the J segment 3 bases; nucleotides outside the gene matches: 4. From germline, CDR1 is LNHDA and CDR2 SQIVND (reference sequence). Written as DNA, the CDR3 is TGTGCCAGTAGTACCGGGACTAGCGGGTACTACGAGCAGTACTTC. Protein product: CASSTGTSGYYEQYF.